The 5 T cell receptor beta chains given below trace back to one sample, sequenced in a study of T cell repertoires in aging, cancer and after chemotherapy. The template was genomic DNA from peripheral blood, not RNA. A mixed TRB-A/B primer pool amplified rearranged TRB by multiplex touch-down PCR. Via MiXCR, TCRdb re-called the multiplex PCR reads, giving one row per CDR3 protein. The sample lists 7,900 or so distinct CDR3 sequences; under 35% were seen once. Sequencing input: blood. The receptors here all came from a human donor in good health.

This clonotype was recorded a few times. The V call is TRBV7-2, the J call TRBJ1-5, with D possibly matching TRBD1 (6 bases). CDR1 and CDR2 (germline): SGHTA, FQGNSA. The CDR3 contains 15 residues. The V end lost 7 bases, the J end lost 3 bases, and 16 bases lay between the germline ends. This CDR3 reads CASNAQGSANQPQHF. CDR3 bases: TGTGCCAGCAATGCCCAGGGGTCCGCCAATCAGCCCCAGCATTTT. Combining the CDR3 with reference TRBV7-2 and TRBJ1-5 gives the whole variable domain GAGVSQSPSNKVTEKGKDVELRCDPISGHTALYWYRQSLGQGLEFLIYFQGNSAPDKSGLPSDRFSAERTGGSVSTLTIQRTQQEDSAVYLCASNAQGSANQPQHFGDGTRLSIL.

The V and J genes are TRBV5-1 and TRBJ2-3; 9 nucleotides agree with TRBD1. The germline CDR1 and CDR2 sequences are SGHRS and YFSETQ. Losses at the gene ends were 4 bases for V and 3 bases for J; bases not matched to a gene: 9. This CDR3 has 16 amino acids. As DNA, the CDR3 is TGCGCCAGCAGCGCCCCCCGACAGGGGGGGACAGATACGCAGTATTTT. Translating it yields CASSAPRQGGTDTQYF.

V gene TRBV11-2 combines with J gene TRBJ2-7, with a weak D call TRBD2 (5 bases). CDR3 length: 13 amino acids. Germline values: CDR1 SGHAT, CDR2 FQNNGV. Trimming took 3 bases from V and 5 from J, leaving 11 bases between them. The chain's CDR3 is CASSLDIGDEQYF. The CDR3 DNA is TGTGCCAGCAGCTTGGATATCGGGGACGAGCAGTACTTC.

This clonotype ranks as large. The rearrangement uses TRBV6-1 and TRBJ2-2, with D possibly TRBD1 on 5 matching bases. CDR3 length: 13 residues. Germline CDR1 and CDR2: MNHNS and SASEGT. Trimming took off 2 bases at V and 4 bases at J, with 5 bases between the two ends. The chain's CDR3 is CASSEQGTGELFF. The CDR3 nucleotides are TGTGCCAGCAGTGAACAGGGCACCGGGGAGCTGTTTTTT.

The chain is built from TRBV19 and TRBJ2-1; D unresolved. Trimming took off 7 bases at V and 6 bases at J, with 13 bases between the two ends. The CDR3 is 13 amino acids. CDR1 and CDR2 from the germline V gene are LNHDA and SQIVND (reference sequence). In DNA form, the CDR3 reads TGTGCCAGTACCACTGGTTTGGGCAATGAGCAGTTCTTC. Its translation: CASTTGLGNEQFF.